This entry lists 8 T cell receptor beta chains sequenced from one sample in a study of regulatory T cells in long-lasting Graves disease listed by TCRdb under 2021. The sample's time point label, in plain terms: persistent/refractory GD, antithyroid drugs over 5 years with positive TRAb. For both TCR sequencing and RNA sequencing, RNA was extracted from PBMCs in TRIzol. To prepare the library, multiplex PCR was applied. Reads for this sample came from an Illumina HiSeq 4000. TCR beta libraries were built with iRepertoire HTBI primers and Arm-PCR amplification of CDR3 regions. TCRdb applied fastp at Q25 and MiXCR to the public reads, then kept only in-frame beta chains. CDR3 protein duplicates are merged, each entry listing the most common genes and DNA. Recorded for this sample are more than 650,000 distinct CDR3 sequences; 30% of them occurred a single time. Under 55% of the sample is in the top ten clones.

The sample was peripheral blood mononuclear cells (PBMCs), taken when the disease was refractory, from a patient treated with antithyroid drugs. The source is a female donor with Graves disease.

This clonotype occurred a few times. V and J are TRBV6-1 and TRBJ2-7, with D perhaps given as TRBD1 or TRBD2 (5 bases each). Trimming stripped 11 bases from V and 0 bases from J, with 11 bases between. CDR3 length equals 12 residues. The V gene's germline CDR1 is MNHNS and CDR2 SASEGT. The CDR3 nucleotides are TGTGCCTTAAGAGGGGCCTCCTACGAGCAGTACTTC. It encodes CALRGASYEQYF.

The V call is TRBV11-3, the J call TRBJ2-1; D tentatively reads TRBD1 or TRBD2 (5 bases each). The V end lost 2 bases, the J end lost 8 bases, and 13 bases lay between the germline ends. The CDR3 covers 14 residues. Germline loops: CDR1 SGHNT, CDR2 YENEEA. CDR3 in DNA: TGTGCCAGCAGCTTATTAAGGCAGGGACATGAGCAGTTCTTC. This encodes CASSLLRQGHEQFF.

Only one count was recorded for this clonotype. CDR3: CASSLLDRPNYGYTF. CDR3 DNA: TGTGCCAGCAGTTTACTAGACAGGCCCAACTATGGCTACACCTTC. The gene calls are TRBV28 and TRBJ1-2; tentative D call: TRBD1 (6 bases). Germline loops: CDR1 MDHEN, CDR2 SYDVKM. Trimming cost V 2 bases and J 2 bases, with 12 bases left between them. This CDR3 contains 15 residues.

This clonotype was seen a few times. The chain links TRBV28 to TRBJ1-5; no reliable D call. Germline V gives CDR1 MDHEN, CDR2 SYDVKM. Trimming left V 4 bases short and J 5 bases short, with 6 bases between. The CDR3 covers 12 residues. CDR3 nucleotides: TGTGCCAGCAGTTGGGGTGATCAGCCCCAGCATTTT. This translates into CASSWGDQPQHF.

Many counts were recorded for this clonotype. This chain links TRBV12-3 or TRBV12-4 with TRBJ1-2; D remains ambiguous. Trimming left V 3 bases short and J 1 base short, with 12 bases between. This CDR3 comprises 15 residues. CDR3 sequence: CASSFYSLINYGYTF. CDR3 coding DNA: TGTGCCAGCAGTTTCTACTCGCTTATTAACTATGGCTACACCTTC.

J is TRBJ1-6 and V is TRBV10-1, with D possibly being TRBD1 (6 bases). Germline CDR1 WNHNN, CDR2 SYGVQD (reference sequence). Trimming stripped 1 base from V and 7 bases from J, with 11 bases between. The length of the CDR3 is 15 residues. This chain's CDR3 is CASSELRGWNSPLHF. The CDR3 DNA is TGCGCCAGCAGTGAGTTAAGGGGGTGGAATTCACCCCTCCACTTT.

The J gene is TRBJ1-6, the V gene TRBV20-1; the match to TRBD1 covers 9 bases. With 0 bases clipped from V and 2 bases from J, the junction kept 2 bases outside the gene matches. The length of the CDR3 is 16 residues. Looked up from germline, CDR1 is DFQATT and CDR2 is SNEGSKA (reference sequence). The CDR3 DNA reads TGCAGTGCTAGAGACCGGGACAGGGCCTATAATTCACCCCTCCACTTT. Translation: CSARDRDRAYNSPLHF.

This chain connects TRBV7-3 to TRBJ1-1; 7 nucleotides agree with TRBD1. The CDR3 totals 15 residues. Trimming at V came to 5 bases and at J to 4 bases, leaving 10 bases not matched to a gene. Germline assignment: CDR1 SGHTA and CDR2 FQGTGA. CDR3 coding DNA: TGTGCCAGCAGCCATCCCACCCAGGGGGTCACTGAAGCTTTCTTT. Residues: CASSHPTQGVTEAFF. Based on the CDR3 plus reference TRBV7-3 and TRBJ1-1, the full variable domain is GAGVSQTPSNKVTEKGKYVELRCDPISGHTALYWYRQSLGQGPEFLIYFQGTGAADDSGLPNDRFFAVRPEGSVSTLKIQRTERGDSAVYLCASSHPTQGVTEAFFGQGTRLTVV.